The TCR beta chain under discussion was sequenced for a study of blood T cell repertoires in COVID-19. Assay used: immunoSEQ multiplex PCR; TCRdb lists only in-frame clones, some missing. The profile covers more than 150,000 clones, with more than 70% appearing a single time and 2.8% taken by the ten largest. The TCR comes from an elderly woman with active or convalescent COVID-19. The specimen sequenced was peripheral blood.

The CDR3 DNA is TGTGCCAGCAGCTTACTACAGGGCGCTGGGGCGCTTAGTGAAGCTTTCTTT. Translating gives CASSLLQGAGALSEAFF. The chain employs TRBV7-2 and TRBJ1-1; maybe TRBD1 (6 bases). Germline CDR1 and CDR2: SGHTA and FQGNSA. V dropped 2 bases and J dropped 7 bases, with 23 bases sitting between them. The CDR3 extends over 17 amino acids.